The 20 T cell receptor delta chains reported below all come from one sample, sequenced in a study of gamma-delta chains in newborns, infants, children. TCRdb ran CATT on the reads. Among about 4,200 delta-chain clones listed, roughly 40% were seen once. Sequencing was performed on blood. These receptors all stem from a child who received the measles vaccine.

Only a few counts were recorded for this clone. CDR3 DNA: TGTGCTCTTGGGGAAACACGTCCCCATTTTCATACGTACACCGATAAACTCATCTTT. Residues: CALGETRPHFHTYTDKLIF. The V gene is TRDV1, the J gene TRDJ1, with D perhaps matching TRDD3 (5 bases). CDR3 size: 19 residues. Germline V gene data show CDR1 as TSWWSYY and CDR2 as QGS. V gave up 2 bases and J gave up 0 bases, with 22 bases separating them.

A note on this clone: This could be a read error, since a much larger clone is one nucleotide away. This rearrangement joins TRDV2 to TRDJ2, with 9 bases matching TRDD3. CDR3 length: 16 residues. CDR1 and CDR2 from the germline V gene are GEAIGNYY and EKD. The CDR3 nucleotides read TGTGCCCGTGACACCGTGGGGGATACTTTGACAGCACAACTCTTCTTT. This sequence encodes CARDTVGDTLTAQLFF.

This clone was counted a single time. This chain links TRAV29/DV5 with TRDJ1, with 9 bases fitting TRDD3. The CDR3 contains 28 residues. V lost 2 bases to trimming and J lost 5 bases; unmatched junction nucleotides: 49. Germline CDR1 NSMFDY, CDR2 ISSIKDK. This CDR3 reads CAARRVEGGVGDSRRQDPLTARKDKLIF. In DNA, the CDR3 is TGTGCAGCAAGAAGAGTTGAAGGAGGGGTGGGGGATAGTCGTCGGCAGGATCCCTTGACCGCTAGGAAGGATAAACTCATCTTT. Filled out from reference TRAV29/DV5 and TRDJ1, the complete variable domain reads DQQVKQNSPSLSVQEGRISILNCDYTNSMFDYFLWYKKYPAEGPTFLISISSIKDKNEDGRFTVFLNKSAKHLSLHIVPSQPGDSAVYFCAARRVEGGVGDSRRQDPLTARKDKLIFGKGTRVTVEP.

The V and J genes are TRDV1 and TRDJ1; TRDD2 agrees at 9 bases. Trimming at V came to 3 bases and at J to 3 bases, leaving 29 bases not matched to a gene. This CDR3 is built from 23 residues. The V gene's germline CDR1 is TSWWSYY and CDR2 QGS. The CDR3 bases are TGTGCTCTTGGGGAGTACTCCTTCCTACGGGTAATCGGTCTCCGGGCGTCTGCCGATAAACTCATCTTT. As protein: CALGEYSFLRVIGLRASADKLIF.

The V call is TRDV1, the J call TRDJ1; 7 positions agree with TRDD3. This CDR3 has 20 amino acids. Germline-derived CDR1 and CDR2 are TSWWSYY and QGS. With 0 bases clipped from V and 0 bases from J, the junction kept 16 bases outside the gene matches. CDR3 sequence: CALGELTFPYWGSHTDKLIF. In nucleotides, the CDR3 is TGTGCTCTTGGGGAACTTACATTCCCCTACTGGGGATCCCACACCGATAAACTCATCTTT.

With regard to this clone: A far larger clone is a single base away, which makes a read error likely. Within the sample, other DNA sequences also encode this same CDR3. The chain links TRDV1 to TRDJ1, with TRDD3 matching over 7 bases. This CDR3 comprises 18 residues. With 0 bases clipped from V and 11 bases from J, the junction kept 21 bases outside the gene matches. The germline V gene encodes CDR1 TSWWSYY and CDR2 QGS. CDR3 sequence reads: CALGELALTVLGRGKLIF. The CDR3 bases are TGTGCTCTTGGGGAACTAGCTCTTACAGTACTGGGGAGGGGTAAGCTCATCTTT.

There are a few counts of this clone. CDR3 DNA: TGTGCTCTTGGGGGGCCCCATCCGACATGGGGGACGTACACCGATAAACTCATCTTT. Translated, it gives CALGGPHPTWGTYTDKLIF. V gene TRDV1 combines with J gene TRDJ1; 7 nucleotides line up with TRDD3. CDR1 and CDR2 (germline): TSWWSYY, QGS. There are 19 residues in the CDR3. Trimming removed 4 bases from V and 0 bases from J; junction bases left unmatched: 17.

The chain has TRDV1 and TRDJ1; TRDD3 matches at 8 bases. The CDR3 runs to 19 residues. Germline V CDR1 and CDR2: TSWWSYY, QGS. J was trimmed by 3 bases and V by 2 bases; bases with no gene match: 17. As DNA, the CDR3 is TGTGCTCTTGGGGAAAGGCCCTCCTACGTGACTGGGGGCGCCGATAAACTCATCTTT. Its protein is CALGERPSYVTGGADKLIF.

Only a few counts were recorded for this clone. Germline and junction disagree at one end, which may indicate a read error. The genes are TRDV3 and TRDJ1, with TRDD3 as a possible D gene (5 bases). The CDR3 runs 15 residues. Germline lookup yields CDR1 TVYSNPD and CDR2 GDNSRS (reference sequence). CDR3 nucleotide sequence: TGCTCCTTAGGTAATACGCTCCGTTACACCGATAAACTCATCTTT. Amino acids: CSLGNTLRYTDKLIF.

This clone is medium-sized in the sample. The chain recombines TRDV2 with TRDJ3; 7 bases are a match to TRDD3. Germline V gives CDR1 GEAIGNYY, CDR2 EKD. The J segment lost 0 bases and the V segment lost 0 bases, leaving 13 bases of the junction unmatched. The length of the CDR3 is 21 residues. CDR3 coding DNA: TGTGCCTGTGACACCGTAATGTCCCTGGGGGGAAGCTCCTGGGACACCCGACAGATGTTTTTC. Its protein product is CACDTVMSLGGSSWDTRQMFF.

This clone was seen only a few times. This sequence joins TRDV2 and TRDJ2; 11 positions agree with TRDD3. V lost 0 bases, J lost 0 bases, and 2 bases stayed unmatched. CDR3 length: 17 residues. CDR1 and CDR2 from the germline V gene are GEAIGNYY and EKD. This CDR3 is CACDTDGGYALTAQLFF. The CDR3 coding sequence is TGTGCCTGTGACACCGATGGGGGATACGCTTTGACAGCACAACTCTTCTTT.

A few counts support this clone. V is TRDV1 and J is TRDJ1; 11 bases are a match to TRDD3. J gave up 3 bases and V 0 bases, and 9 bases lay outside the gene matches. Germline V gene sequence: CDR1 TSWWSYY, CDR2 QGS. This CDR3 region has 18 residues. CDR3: CALGELFLWGIHADKLIF. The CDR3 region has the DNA TGTGCTCTTGGGGAACTATTTCTCTGGGGGATACACGCCGATAAACTCATCTTT.

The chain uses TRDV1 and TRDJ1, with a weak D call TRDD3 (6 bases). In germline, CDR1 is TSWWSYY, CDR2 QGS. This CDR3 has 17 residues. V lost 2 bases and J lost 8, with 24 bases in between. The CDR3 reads CALGEAPLGHGGLKLIF. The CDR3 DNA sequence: TGTGCTCTTGGGGAAGCCCCATTAGGGCATGGGGGTCTCAAACTCATCTTT.

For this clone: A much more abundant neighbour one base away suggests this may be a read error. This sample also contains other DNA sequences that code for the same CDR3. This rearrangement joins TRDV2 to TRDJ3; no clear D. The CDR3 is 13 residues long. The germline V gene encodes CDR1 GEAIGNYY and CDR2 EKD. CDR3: CACDTWDTRQMFF. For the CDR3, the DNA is TGTGCCTGCGACACCTGGGACACCCGACAGATGTTTTTC.

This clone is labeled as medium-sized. In nucleotides, the CDR3 is TGTGCCTTTTCCGGGGGATACTACACCGATAAACTCATCTTT. The encoded protein is CAFSGGYYTDKLIF. The V gene is TRDV3, the J gene TRDJ1; 9 positions agree with TRDD3. Germline CDR1 and CDR2: TVYSNPD and GDNSRS (reference sequence). The CDR3 runs to 14 residues. The trim removed 2 bases at V and 0 bases at J, leaving 4 bases unmatched.

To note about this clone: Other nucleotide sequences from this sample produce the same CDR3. CDR3 bases: TGTGCAGCAAGCGGGATGAACTGGGGGATACCTTCCCCCCACACCGATAAACTCATCTTT. Translation: CAASGMNWGIPSPHTDKLIF. This chain connects TRAV29/DV5 to TRDJ1; 12 bases match TRDD3. V was pared by 0 bases and J by 0 bases, with 15 bases of the junction left unmatched. Per germline, CDR1 NSMFDY and CDR2 ISSIKDK. CDR3 length: 20 residues.

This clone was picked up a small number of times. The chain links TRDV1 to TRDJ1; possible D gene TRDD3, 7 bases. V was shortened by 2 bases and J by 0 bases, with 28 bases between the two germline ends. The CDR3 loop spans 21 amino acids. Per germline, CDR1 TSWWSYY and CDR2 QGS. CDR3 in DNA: TGTGCTCTTGGGGAAGGATCGGTCGGTCCTCCTACAGGGGGATACACCGATAAACTCATCTTT. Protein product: CALGEGSVGPPTGGYTDKLIF.

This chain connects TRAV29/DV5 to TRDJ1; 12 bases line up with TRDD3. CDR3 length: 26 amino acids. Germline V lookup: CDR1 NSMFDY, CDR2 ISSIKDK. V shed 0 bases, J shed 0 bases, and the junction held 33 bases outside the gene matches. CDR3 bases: TGTGCAGCAAGCGGAGTCCGACCCATGTACTGGGGGATACCCGAAGTACAACCTCTGTACACCGATAAACTCATCTTT. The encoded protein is CAASGVRPMYWGIPEVQPLYTDKLIF.

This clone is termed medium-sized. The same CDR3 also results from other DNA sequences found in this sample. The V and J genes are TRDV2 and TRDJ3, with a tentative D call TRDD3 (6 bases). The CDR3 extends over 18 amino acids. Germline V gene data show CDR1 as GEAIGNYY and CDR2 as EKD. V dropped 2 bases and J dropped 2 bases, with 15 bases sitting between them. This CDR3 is CACDSGVGVPWDTRQMFF. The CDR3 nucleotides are TGTGCCTGTGACAGCGGGGTGGGGGTGCCCTGGGACACCCGACAGATGTTTTTC.

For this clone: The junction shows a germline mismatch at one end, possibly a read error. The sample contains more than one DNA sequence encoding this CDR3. The CDR3: CALGETYSYVTNKLIF. The DNA of the CDR3 is TGTGCCCTTGGGGAAACTTATTCCTACGTGACGAATAAACTCATCTTT. This rearrangement joins TRDV1 to TRDJ1, with 7 nucleotides matching TRDD2. This CDR3 is built from 16 residues. Germline CDR1 is TSWWSYY and CDR2 is QGS.